The 19 T cell receptor beta chains below all came from one sample that was sequenced in a study of CD8 T cells in Susac syndrome. Reverse transcription of roughly 0.45 to 1 ug RNA was performed with random hexamers. TCRdb recomputed calls from the immunoSEQ multiplex PCR reads with MiXCR, one row per CDR3 protein. The sample holds some 130,000 distinct CDR3 sequences, 65% to 90% seen once. Input material: CD8+ T cells from PBMCs. The source is a human donor with multiple sclerosis.

The V and J genes are TRBV29-1 and TRBJ1-2, with 8 positions matching TRBD1. Germline-derived CDR1 and CDR2 are SQVTM and ANQGSEA. V trimming: 5 bases; J trimming: 4 bases; junction bases outside the gene matches: 9. The CDR3 covers 14 residues. Written as DNA, the CDR3 is TGCAGCGTTAATAGCGGGACAGGCTTCTATGGCTACACCTTC. It yields the protein CSVNSGTGFYGYTF.

The V call is TRBV28, the J call TRBJ2-7; D is perhaps TRBD1 or TRBD2 (5 bases each). Germline-derived CDR1 and CDR2 are MDHEN and SYDVKM. V shed 1 base and J shed 4 bases, with 8 bases lying between them. The length of the CDR3 is 13 residues. The CDR3 loop is CASSLLWGYEQYF. CDR3 DNA: TGTGCCAGCAGTTTATTGTGGGGGTACGAGCAGTACTTC.

CDR3 DNA sequence: TGCGCCAGCAGCCCCCGACATAGCCTTGAAGCTTTCTTT. Translated, it gives CASSPRHSLEAFF. This rearrangement joins TRBV4-1 to TRBJ1-1, with D uncertain. Germline V gene sequence: CDR1 MGHRA, CDR2 YSYEKL. The CDR3 totals 13 residues. V was pared by 4 bases and J by 7 bases, with 13 bases between.

V is TRBV6-1 and J is TRBJ2-5, with 7 nucleotides matching TRBD1. The junction had 12 bases not matched to a gene; V was cut back by 7 bases and J by 1 base. The CDR3 spans 16 residues. Germline CDR1 MNHNS, CDR2 SASEGT. CDR3 amino acids: CASNKGARYLQETQYF. Here the CDR3 DNA reads TGTGCCAGCAATAAGGGGGCGCGGTACCTCCAAGAGACCCAGTACTTC.

The chain joins TRBV27 to TRBJ2-2, with a weak D call TRBD1 (5 bases). The length of the CDR3 is 14 residues. Trimming pared 5 bases from V and 5 bases from J, leaving 12 bases between. From germline, CDR1 is MNHEY and CDR2 SMNVEV (reference sequence). CDR3 DNA sequence: TGTGCCAGCAGTAAAGACAGCCGGACCGGGGAGCTGTTTTTT. This encodes CASSKDSRTGELFF.

J is TRBJ2-5 and V is TRBV7-8; the D gene could be TRBD1 or TRBD2 (5 bases each). V lost 1 base and J lost 5, with 17 bases in between. Germline lookup yields CDR1 SGHVS and CDR2 FQNEAQ. The CDR3 loop spans 16 amino acids. CDR3 nucleotide sequence: TGTGCCAGCAGCTTAGAGTTGGTCGGGGCCTTGGAGACCCAGTACTTC. Protein sequence: CASSLELVGALETQYF.

Only a few counts were recorded for this clonotype. The CDR3 loop is CASSLSTSGYNEQFF. As DNA, the CDR3 is TGTGCCAGCAGTTTATCGACTAGCGGTTACAATGAGCAGTTCTTC. The chain uses TRBV27 and TRBJ2-1, with 9 bases fitting TRBD2. CDR3 length: 15 residues. The germline V gene has CDR1 MNHEY and CDR2 SMNVEV (reference sequence). The V gene end was trimmed by 0 bases and the J gene end by 4 bases; junction bases not matched to a gene: 1.

DNA for the CDR3: TGTGCCAGCAGTTTAAAAGGGACAGGGCGGTCCTACGAGCAGTACTTC. Protein: CASSLKGTGRSYEQYF. The chain is built from TRBV27 and TRBJ2-7; TRBD1 agrees at 9 bases. Germline V lookup: CDR1 MNHEY, CDR2 SMNVEV (reference sequence). With V trimmed by 2 bases and J by 1 base, 6 bases remained unmatched. This CDR3 has 16 amino acids.

The J gene is TRBJ2-1, the V gene TRBV29-1; D is possibly TRBD2 (7 bases). This CDR3 comprises 13 residues. CDR1 is SQVTM, CDR2 ANQGSEA, per germline. Trimming shortened V by 5 bases and J by 7 bases, and 15 bases separated the two germline ends. The CDR3 DNA reads as TGCAGCGTTTACGGGGGGCTACTGAATGAGCAGTTCTTC. This codes for CSVYGGLLNEQFF.

This CDR3 is CASSQIAGDYNEQFF. CDR3 in DNA: TGCGCCAGCAGCCAAATAGCGGGTGATTACAATGAGCAGTTCTTC. This sequence joins TRBV4-1 and TRBJ2-1, with 7 positions matching TRBD2. Germline CDR1 MGHRA, CDR2 YSYEKL. The junction had 5 bases not matched to a gene; V was cut back by 2 bases and J by 4 bases. There are 15 residues in the CDR3.

The chain has TRBV15 and TRBJ2-2, with a tentative D call TRBD2 (6 bases). Germline assignment: CDR1 LNHNV and CDR2 YYDKDF (reference sequence). The CDR3 loop spans 14 amino acids. V lost 4 bases and J lost 4, with 10 bases in between. The CDR3 reads CATSTSGSTGELFF. The CDR3 DNA reads as TGTGCCACCAGCACCTCCGGGAGCACCGGGGAGCTGTTTTTT.

This chain uses TRBV4-2 with TRBJ2-1; TRBD2 aligns across 10 bases. The J segment lost 9 bases and the V segment lost 3 bases, leaving 11 bases of the junction unmatched. The CDR3 spans 16 residues. Germline CDR1 is LGHNA and CDR2 is YNFKEQ. CDR3 nucleotide sequence: TGTGCCAGCAGCCATCATCACCTAGCGGGGGCCGGTGAGCAGTTCTTC. It specifies CASSHHHLAGAGEQFF.

The rearrangement uses TRBV5-6 and TRBJ2-5, with 9 bases aligning to TRBD1. Germline loops: CDR1 SGHDT, CDR2 YYEEEE. CDR3 length: 11 amino acids. The V gene end was trimmed by 4 bases and the J gene end by 12 bases; junction bases not matched to a gene: 4. The CDR3 coding sequence is TGTGCCAGCAGCATCGGGGACAGGGAGTACTTC. Protein product: CASSIGDREYF.

The CDR3 sequence: CASSQNSGPTMEQYF. DNA for the CDR3: TGCGCCAGCAGCCAAAACTCGGGACCGACCATGGAGCAGTACTTC. The V call is TRBV4-1, the J call TRBJ2-7; D tentatively reads TRBD1 or TRBD2 (5 bases each). Germline V lookup: CDR1 MGHRA, CDR2 YSYEKL. The CDR3 totals 15 residues. Trimming cost V 2 bases and J 7 bases, with 18 bases left between them.

The chain is built from TRBV28 and TRBJ2-7; D unclear. The ends were cut back, 6 bases at V and 1 base at J, with 22 bases in the middle. The germline CDR1 and CDR2 sequences are MDHEN and SYDVKM. The CDR3 loop spans 17 amino acids. The CDR3 sequence is CASSPSPADPISYEQYF. The CDR3 DNA is TGTGCCAGCAGCCCCAGTCCGGCAGATCCGATTTCCTACGAGCAGTACTTC.

The chain combines TRBV24-1 with TRBJ2-5; TRBD1 agrees at 12 bases. V gave up 5 bases and J gave up 4 bases; unmatched junction bases: 10. Germline V gene sequence: CDR1 KGHDR, CDR2 SFDVKD. The CDR3 is 17 amino acids. The CDR3 is CATSAVIRDRGRETQYF. The CDR3 DNA reads TGTGCCACCAGTGCGGTTATACGGGACAGGGGGCGAGAGACCCAGTACTTC.

The chain couples TRBV12-3 or TRBV12-4 to TRBJ2-3, with unresolved D. The CDR3 spans 16 residues. Trimming removed 5 bases from V and 1 base from J, with 16 bases in between. The CDR3 loop reads CASSPTHPLGTDTQYF. CDR3 bases: TGTGCCAGCAGTCCTACCCATCCCCTAGGCACAGATACGCAGTATTTT.

The chain uses TRBV28 and TRBJ1-3; no firm D call. This CDR3 spans 11 amino acids. Trimming left V 8 bases short and J 4 bases short, with 6 bases between. The germline V gene encodes CDR1 MDHEN and CDR2 SYDVKM. The CDR3 DNA reads as TGTGCCAGCTCCTCCGGAAACACCATATATTTT. This sequence encodes CASSSGNTIYF.

The gene calls are TRBV4-1 and TRBJ1-1; D is unclear. CDR3 length: 14 residues. Per germline, CDR1 MGHRA and CDR2 YSYEKL. V lost 6 bases to trimming and J lost 3 bases, with 14 bases between them. The chain's CDR3 is CASSRSSSDTEAFF. CDR3 sequence (DNA): TGCGCCAGCAGTCGTTCTTCTTCGGACACTGAAGCTTTCTTT.